This T cell receptor (beta chain) was found in a study of cytomegalovirus exposure and HLA in healthy donors (dated by TCRdb to 2017 to 2019). With regard to the full study: An earlier analysis of about 560 of the donors reported 276 Gb of sequence data and 100 million to 120 million unique TCR beta sequences obtained from 180 million or so T cells. An early release covering about 600 HLA-typed donors comprised about 300 gigabases of sequencing data and some 79 million unique TCR sequences. Besides the first cohort of roughly 660 subjects, a separate validation cohort made up of roughly 120 different subjects was used. HLA typing covered class I and class II loci at four-digit resolution. The study combined high-throughput TCR immunosequencing, statistical association of individual TCRs with disease status, and machine learning to predict cytomegalovirus infection status. Roughly five DR-DQ haplotypes were treated as single units for association and clustering because of strong linkage in the cohort. Donor age, sex, ethnicity and CMV serostatus were collected together with the repertoire data. To decide whether each TCR beta V gene segment behaved as functional or pseudogenic, an earlier analysis of some 540 of the donors relied on high-throughput TCR beta sequencing. The study profiled the T cell repertoires of 666 subjects by immunosequencing and related them to cytomegalovirus serostatus. In the later analysis, no new phenotypic data were used to find candidate immune exposures; instead, reliance was placed on TCR beta sequences and their occurrence across donors. Of the roughly 400 genotyped donors, approximately 83% fell in the genetic ancestry cluster associated with self-reported Caucasian donors. A later genetic analysis used genome-wide SNP genotypes for about 60% of the 666 donors, treating that subset as a discovery cohort. Every discovery cohort repertoire had been produced on one sequencing platform. The number of typed donors differed by locus: roughly 629-640 for A, B, C, DRB1 and DQB1; 522 for DQA1; approximately 600 for DPA1; and roughly 470 for DPB1. The aim of the study was to test whether cataloging public T cell receptors could identify signatures of past pathogen exposure. Among roughly 400 genotyped donors of the cohort, an average of around 250,000 unique TCR beta nucleotide sequences was sequenced per donor, of which roughly 17% were non-productive. To study patterns of TCR occurrence, a later analysis re-analyzed previously published TCR beta repertoires from around 700 donors and added high-resolution HLA genotyping.

Library preparation was by the immunoSEQ multiplex PCR assay. For the multiplex PCR, a mixture combining 60 forward primers for TCR Vbeta segments and 13 reverse primers for TCR Jbeta segments was used. The CDR3 region of rearranged TCR beta genes was amplified from genomic DNA by a multiplex PCR assay. Amplified TCR beta libraries were sequenced as 87-base-pair reads on the Illumina HiSeq System. The authors' pipeline ran thus. A later analysis tallied around 82 million unique TCR beta chains across the 700 or so repertoires, and approximately 12 million of those chains were shared by two or more donors. To remove PCR and sequencing errors, raw reads were error-corrected and collapsed into unique sequences using a nearest-neighbor algorithm that merged closely related sequences. CDR3 sequences were aligned to IMGT reference sequences to assign V, D and J gene segments. For a sequence to be retained, a match of at least six nucleotides to both a V gene segment and a J gene segment was required. Rearrangements were classified as productive when the CDR3 lacked stop codons and remained in frame with V and J, and all other rearrangements were classified as non-productive. Following IMGT convention, CDR3 was defined as the stretch from the second conserved V-encoded cysteine to the conserved J-encoded phenylalanine. Sequences without an unambiguous match to a single V gene segment were excluded from the earlier analysis of approximately 560 of the donors. In an earlier analysis of 500 to 750 of the donors, V segments were called functional above 56.7% productive rearrangements and were called segregating when the between-donor standard deviation exceeded 5%. To diagnose cytomegalovirus status from the catalog of TCR beta chain sequences, a statistical classification framework was built. In a later analysis, TCR nucleotide sequences were compared against IMGT/GENE-DB human TR gene sequences so that V and J genes could be assigned. The TCRdist pipeline was used in a later analysis to assign CDR3 sequences and most-parsimonious VDJ recombination scenarios. In a later analysis, every TCR beta chain was defined by the combination of its CDR3 amino acid sequence and its V-gene family, and reads without a unique V-gene family were dropped. To address suspected cross-contamination and a sequencing artifact, a later analysis removed over 500 highly shared, low-generation-probability nucleotide sequences. For each public chain, a later analysis derived a clonal expansion index from normalized ranks of inferred template counts within each repertoire. In a later analysis, generation probabilities were computed with a VDJ recombination model fitted to out-of-frame rearrangements, and the resulting probabilities were checked against IGoR. A later analysis scored TCR-TCR, TCR-HLA and TCR-CMV co-occurrence with hypergeometric tests, applying a repertoire-size bias correction to TCR pairs. A later analysis estimated false discovery rates by permuting HLA or CMV assignments 20 times. In a later analysis, co-occurring TCRs were grouped with DBSCAN, and TCRdist sequence similarity was added when clustering was performed within HLA-allele-positive subsets. Co-occurrence clustering excluded repertoires with fewer than 30,000 or more than 120,000 public chains, plus five with anomalous nucleotide sharing. The table comes from immuneACCESS by way of TCRdb, which keeps in-frame sequences with V and J called. Part of the clones is missing from these tables; in studies checked, under half for an unresolved V gene and the rest for unknown reasons. That table gives V, J and clone size, and the DNA gave D and trimming. The sample table holds fewer than 100,000 clones, of which around four fifths were seen once. Over 6% of the sample goes to the ten largest clones.

Reading the germline V gene gives CDR1 MDHEN and CDR2 SYDVKM. Including cysteine and phenylalanine, the CDR3 has 14 amino acids. Of the read, only the CDR3 DNA is kept; its 42 bases are in frame from base 1. Ends trimmed: V by 6 bases, J by 4 bases; bases unmatched to a gene: 8. This clone came up once. What this receptor recognizes is not known. Per-base qualities were not stored, and no clone one base away is much larger. Study-level results and caveats: In a later analysis, most CMV-associated TCR beta chains were found to appear HLA-restricted, with HLA associations seemingly driven largely by CMV exposure. According to a later analysis, parvovirus B19, influenza, CMV and Epstein-Barr virus appeared linked to several top co-occurrence clusters. HLA typing was unavailable for some donors at each locus, so association tests used only the typed subset. A later genetic analysis reported fewer N-insertions in productive TCRs among donors in an Asian-associated ancestry cluster than the approximately 700-donor mean. Roughly uniform sequencing depth across donors was assumed in presence/absence analyses, although this assumption may not hold. Because counts were too low, about 15 rarely observed V segments, including chromosome 9 orphons, were left out of the earlier analysis of a few hundred of the donors. Immune exposure information for the cohort was limited to CMV serostatus. The study gave a list of under 200 TCR beta chains associated with cytomegalovirus. An earlier analysis of some 590 of the donors showed that most TCR beta V segments appeared in productive rearrangements either about 90% or about 30% of the time, which broadly matched IMGT annotations. A cluster of highly shared sequence variants was judged likely to represent a technical artifact of the sequencing pipeline. It was suggested by the authors that the approach could potentially be generalized to other disease states and immunological phenotypes. A later genetic analysis associated a missense DCLRE1C variant with V-gene and J-gene trimming of TCR beta chains, and an independent cohort replicated the association. In a later analysis, the rate of TCR association differed among HLA loci, with DRB1 alleles having the most associated TCRs and HLA-C alleles having the fewest. Most TCR sequences were seen in very few donors, while some public TCRs were found in many individuals. The classifier was reported to diagnose cytomegalovirus status with high specificity and sensitivity in both the original and validation cohorts. In this cohort, only TCR beta chains were sequenced, and detectable features were limited by the absence of alpha or paired-chain data. Because the 87-base-pair reads could not distinguish some IMGT-functional V segments, including TRBV6-2 and TRBV6-3, those segments were excluded. A further reported finding was that TCR beta sequences accurately predicted the HLA-A and HLA-B alleles for most subjects in the first cohort. In a later analysis, HLA-associated TCR beta chains were found to be more clonally expanded and to have lower generation probabilities than equally common non-associated chains. Strong co-occurrence of HLA alleles, especially DR and DQ, made assigning TCR associations to individual alleles difficult. Correlated functional status among segregating V segments might reflect linkage disequilibrium, but an unknown experimental factor could not be ruled out. A few of the identified cytomegalovirus-associated TCR beta chains were confirmed in vitro to be specific for cytomegalovirus antigens. At a false discovery rate of 0.05, a later analysis linked under 20,000 TCR beta sequences to specific HLA alleles.

The cohort comprised approximately 700 healthy bone marrow donors. Cohort members were all nominally healthy when sampled, although unrecorded immune exposures were likely present. The donor tested CMV seropositive, placing the donor among the 289 seropositive members of the cohort. Every donor gave a peripheral blood sample, and the peripheral blood mononuclear cells from that sample were used for TCR beta sequencing. The Qiagen DNeasy Blood Extraction Kit was used to extract genomic DNA from the blood cell samples. The source material was PBMCs. Recombination joined TRBV28 with TRBJ2-7, and 8 junction bases match TRBD1. The receptor comes from a man between 40 and 49 years old in good health and CMV-seropositive. At the DNA level, the sequence is TGTGCCAGCAGACCCGGACAGGGTTGGTACGAGCAGTACTTC. This translates into CASRPGQGWYEQYF.